The 29 T cell receptor beta chains below all came from one sample that was sequenced in a study of T cells in tumors after PD-1 blockade. The table came from immunoSEQ multiplex PCR; TCRdb's copy has only in-frame clones and leaves some out. The sample shows under 40,000 clones, roughly 73% of them seen only once. The starting material was PBMCs, obtained after anti-PD-1 treatment. The source is a human donor with basal cell carcinoma.

The gene calls are TRBV10-1 and TRBJ2-7; no reliable D call. Germline V gene lookup returns CDR1 WNHNN and CDR2 SYGVQD (reference sequence). V lost 9 bases, J lost 3 bases, and 3 bases lay in between. The CDR3 runs to 9 residues. The CDR3 sequence: CASSYEQYF. The CDR3, as DNA: TGCGCCAGTAGCTACGAGCAGTACTTC.

This rearrangement joins TRBV7-8 to TRBJ2-7, with 13 bases aligning to TRBD2. From germline, CDR1 is SGHVS and CDR2 FQNEAQ. V shed 4 bases and J 3 bases; nucleotides not matched to a gene: 9. This CDR3 is 17 amino acids long. The CDR3 nucleotides are TGTGCCAGCAGCTGGTCGACTAGCGGGGGGTCGGGCTACGAGCAGTACTTC. As protein: CASSWSTSGGSGYEQYF.

This clone has a handful of counts. This chain uses TRBV5-4 with TRBJ2-7; 7 positions match TRBD2. CDR1 and CDR2 from the germline V gene are SGHNT and YYREEE (reference sequence). The V and J ends lost 2 bases and 2 bases, in that order; junction bases with no gene match: 7. The length of the CDR3 is 15 residues. Here the CDR3 reads CASSFGAGATYEQYF. CDR3 DNA: TGTGCCAGCAGCTTCGGGGCGGGAGCGACCTACGAGCAGTACTTC.

The chain links TRBV7-7 to TRBJ2-5; 7 nucleotides line up with TRBD1. Germline V CDR1 and CDR2: SSHAT, FNYEAQ (reference sequence). J was trimmed by 1 base and V by 5 bases; bases with no gene match: 13. CDR3 length: 17 residues. The CDR3 DNA is TGTGCCAGCAGCGCCGGAAGGGGGCCGAGGGGCCAAGAGACCCAGTACTTC. Translated: CASSAGRGPRGQETQYF.

This clone was seen a few times. CDR3 protein: CASSLESGTGDHEQYF. The CDR3 DNA follows: TGTGCCAGCTCGCTGGAGAGCGGGACAGGGGACCACGAGCAGTACTTC. V usage is TRBV18 and J usage is TRBJ2-7, with TRBD1 identical over 10 bases. From germline, CDR1 is KGHSH and CDR2 LQKENI. This CDR3 comprises 16 residues. Losses at the gene ends were 6 bases for V and 5 bases for J; bases not matched to a gene: 13.

This clone was observed a few times. The rearrangement links TRBV5-5 to TRBJ1-1; D possibly corresponds to TRBD1 (5 bases). Between the trimmed V and J ends, which lost 2 bases and 4 bases, there was a span of 12 bases. The CDR3 totals 14 residues. Germline CDR1 and CDR2: SGHKS and YYEKEE (reference sequence). CDR3 nucleotides: TGTGCCAGCAGCTTTCTCAGGGTCGGCACTGAAGCTTTCTTT. This translates into CASSFLRVGTEAFF.

This chain connects TRBV24-1 to TRBJ2-2, with D possibly matching TRBD1 (5 bases). Trimming removed 7 bases at V and 7 bases at J, with 18 bases between. The CDR3 is 15 amino acids. CDR1 and CDR2 (germline): KGHDR, SFDVKD. The CDR3 DNA sequence: TGTGCCACCAGGGACCCTTTAGGGGAAAGCGGGGAGCTGTTTTTT. This sequence encodes CATRDPLGESGELFF.

The chain employs TRBV4-1 and TRBJ1-2; D is unclear. The ends were cut back, 0 bases at V and 3 bases at J, with 14 bases in the middle. The CDR3 is 16 amino acids. Germline CDR1 and CDR2: MGHRA and YSYEKL. The CDR3 DNA reads as TGCGCCAGCAGCCAAGATCGGACGGCAGGAGACTATGGCTACACCTTC. Amino acids: CASSQDRTAGDYGYTF.

The rearrangement links TRBV4-2 to TRBJ2-2; 13 positions agree with TRBD2. Losses at the gene ends were 2 bases for V and 3 bases for J; bases not matched to a gene: 9. Germline V gene lookup returns CDR1 LGHNA and CDR2 YNFKEQ. The CDR3 spans 19 residues. This CDR3 is CASSQLLILAGGDTGELFF. For the CDR3, the DNA is TGTGCCAGCAGCCAACTCCTTATACTAGCGGGGGGGGACACCGGGGAGCTGTTTTTT.

The chain carries TRBV19 and TRBJ1-5; unclear D gene. CDR3 size: 17 residues. The V gene lost 3 bases and the J gene lost 3 bases, with 18 bases spanning the gap. CDR1 is LNHDA, CDR2 SQIVND, per germline (reference sequence). As DNA, the CDR3 is TGTGCCAGTAGTATCGGGTGGTCAGGAGATAACAATCAGCCCCAGCATTTT. It codes for CASSIGWSGDNNQPQHF.

The V and J genes are TRBV19 and TRBJ1-5; D is unclear. Per the germline V gene, CDR1 is LNHDA and CDR2 is SQIVND (reference sequence). The CDR3 consists of 15 residues. The germline V and J ends were trimmed by 6 bases and 7 bases, with 19 bases remaining between them. CDR3 in DNA: TGTGCCAGTAGACAAATCACCTCGGGTGGACAGCCCCAGCATTTT. Encoded protein: CASRQITSGGQPQHF.

The gene calls are TRBV19 and TRBJ1-1; D gene unclear. The CDR3 loop spans 15 amino acids. Trimming left V 6 bases short and J 4 bases short, with 18 bases between. Germline-derived CDR1 and CDR2 are LNHDA and SQIVND (reference sequence). As DNA, the CDR3 is TGTGCCAGTAGGGTATCAGCGGGGTCGGTCACTGAAGCTTTCTTT. Its protein is CASRVSAGSVTEAFF.

V and J are TRBV12-3 or TRBV12-4 and TRBJ1-3; no firm D call. The germline V and J ends were trimmed by 6 bases and 5 bases, with 11 bases remaining between them. The CDR3 is 13 residues long. CDR3 residues: CASSPPGRNTIYF. CDR3 coding DNA: TGTGCCAGCAGCCCCCCCGGACGAAACACCATATATTTT.

This clone turned up a few times. The chain uses TRBV7-9 and TRBJ1-1, with unresolved D. CDR1 SEHNR and CDR2 FQNEAQ come from the germline V gene (reference sequence). There are 12 residues in the CDR3. V lost 2 bases, J lost 2 bases, and 3 bases lay in between. CDR3 sequence reads: CASSLSNTEAFF. In DNA form, the CDR3 reads TGTGCCAGCAGCTTATCAAACACTGAAGCTTTCTTT.

The chain employs TRBV5-1 and TRBJ2-3; 7 positions match TRBD1. With 0 bases clipped from V and 0 bases from J, the junction kept 1 base outside the gene matches. From germline, CDR1 is SGHRS and CDR2 YFSETQ. The CDR3 runs to 15 residues. Here the CDR3 DNA reads TGCGCCAGCAGCTTGGTACAGGGGAGCACAGATACGCAGTATTTT. Amino acids: CASSLVQGSTDTQYF.

This clone was seen more than once but under ten times. The V call is TRBV29-1, the J call TRBJ1-5; no reliable D call. CDR1 SQVTM and CDR2 ANQGSEA come from the germline V gene. V lost 1 base and J lost 7, with 11 bases in between. The CDR3 is made up of 13 amino acids. The CDR3 loop is CSVEVGSGQPQHF. The CDR3 nucleotides read TGCAGCGTTGAAGTAGGATCGGGACAGCCCCAGCATTTT.

At least ten counts were recorded for this clone. The chain employs TRBV28 and TRBJ2-3; TRBD2 matches 12 bases. Trimming at V came to 3 bases and at J to 0 bases, leaving 1 base not matched to a gene. From germline, CDR1 is MDHEN and CDR2 SYDVKM. This CDR3 region has 16 residues. CDR3 in amino acids: CASSLLAGGSTDTQYF. The CDR3 DNA sequence: TGTGCCAGCAGTTTGCTAGCGGGAGGGAGCACAGATACGCAGTATTTT.

The chain recombines TRBV11-3 with TRBJ2-3; D not resolved. Germline loops: CDR1 SGHNT, CDR2 YENEEA. The CDR3 extends over 14 amino acids. V was trimmed by 1 base and J by 6 bases, leaving 11 bases between them. CDR3 in DNA: TGTGCCAGCAGCTTAGGAGACTTAGCCGATACGCAGTATTTT. Its translation: CASSLGDLADTQYF.

This sequence joins TRBV7-2 and TRBJ2-2; TRBD2 agrees at 10 bases. CDR1 is SGHTA and CDR2 is FQGNSA in the germline V gene. The ends lost 5 bases at V and 6 bases at J; junction bases unmatched: 9. This CDR3 spans 16 amino acids. This chain's CDR3 is CASSPRGSGGAGELFF. The CDR3 DNA sequence: TGTGCCAGCAGCCCGAGGGGAAGCGGGGGGGCCGGGGAGCTGTTTTTT.

The J gene is TRBJ2-3, the V gene TRBV7-3; TRBD2 matches 12 bases. The V and J ends lost 4 bases and 5 bases, in that order; junction bases with no gene match: 7. Looked up from germline, CDR1 is SGHTA and CDR2 is FQGTGA. The CDR3 length is 16 residues. CDR3 region: CASSSAGLAGRDTQYF. In nucleotides, the CDR3 is TGTGCCAGCAGCTCCGCTGGACTAGCGGGAAGAGATACGCAGTATTTT.

CDR3 loop: CASSQTPAGANVLTF. CDR3 in DNA: TGTGCCAGCAGCCAGACCCCGGCTGGGGCCAACGTCCTGACTTTC. This chain links TRBV6-2 or TRBV6-3 with TRBJ2-6; D is undetermined. V was clipped by 6 bases and J by 2 bases, with 11 bases between them. The CDR3 length is 15 residues. The germline V gene has CDR1 MNHEY and CDR2 SVGEGT.

This clone was seen a handful of times. The chain uses TRBV5-1 and TRBJ2-3; D is uncertain. V lost 1 base and J lost 3, with 15 bases in between. This CDR3 region has 16 residues. Germline V gene data show CDR1 as SGHRS and CDR2 as YFSETQ. The CDR3 DNA reads as TGCGCCAGCAGCTTGCGCGGCTACGTGGGGACAGATACGCAGTATTTT. This sequence encodes CASSLRGYVGTDTQYF.

V usage is TRBV13 and J usage is TRBJ2-4; D perhaps matches TRBD2 (6 bases). The CDR3 is 16 residues long. V was shortened by 5 bases and J by 0 bases, with 14 bases between the two germline ends. The germline V gene has CDR1 PRHDT and CDR2 FYEKMQ (reference sequence). The CDR3 DNA reads as TGTGCCAGCAGCGCCGGGACTCTACTAGCCAAAAACATTCAGTACTTC. It translates to CASSAGTLLAKNIQYF.

The rearrangement links TRBV28 to TRBJ1-5; D unresolved. Per germline, CDR1 MDHEN and CDR2 SYDVKM. The CDR3 is made up of 14 amino acids. V gave up 2 bases and J gave up 7 bases, with 12 bases separating them. The CDR3 is CASSLKFVGQPQHF. In nucleotides, the CDR3 is TGTGCCAGCAGTTTAAAGTTCGTGGGACAGCCCCAGCATTTT. Full variable domain (rest looked up from reference TRBV28 and TRBJ1-5): DVKVTQSSRYLVKRTGEKVFLECVQDMDHENMFWYRQDPGLGLRLIYFSYDVKMKEKGDIPEGYSVSREKKERFSLILESASTNQTSMYLCASSLKFVGQPQHFGDGTRLSIL.

V and J are TRBV7-2 and TRBJ2-6, with 7 nucleotides matching TRBD1. CDR1 SGHTA and CDR2 FQGNSA come from the germline V gene. This CDR3 comprises 15 residues. After removal of 5 bases from V and 4 bases from J, the junction contained 5 bases not matched to a gene. Written as DNA, the CDR3 is TGTGCCAGCAGCCCCCGGACAGGCGGGGCCAACGTCCTGACTTTC. The encoded protein is CASSPRTGGANVLTF.

The rearrangement uses TRBV12-3 or TRBV12-4 and TRBJ2-7; no firm D call. The CDR3 is 13 amino acids. Trimming pared 6 bases from V and 2 bases from J, leaving 11 bases between. The CDR3 loop is CASSRPSAYEQYF. The CDR3 DNA reads TGTGCCAGCAGCCGACCCAGCGCCTACGAGCAGTACTTC.

V gene TRBV2 combines with J gene TRBJ1-3, with a possible D match to TRBD1 (5 bases). This CDR3 contains 13 residues. Germline CDR1 reads SNHLY; CDR2 reads FYNNEI. V gave up 6 bases and J gave up 0 bases, with 6 bases separating them. The CDR3: CASRRGSGNTIYF. CDR3 nucleotide sequence: TGTGCCAGCAGGAGGGGCTCTGGAAACACCATATATTTT.

A few counts support this clone. This chain uses TRBV6-2 or TRBV6-3 with TRBJ2-2, with D uncertain. The V and J ends lost 5 bases and 3 bases respectively, with 7 bases between them. This CDR3 region has 13 residues. Germline V gives CDR1 MNHEY, CDR2 SVGEGT. CDR3 DNA sequence: TGTGCCAGCAGTCCCAATGACACCGGGGAGCTGTTTTTT. Amino acids: CASSPNDTGELFF.

This clone was observed a few times. The V and J genes are TRBV19 and TRBJ1-5; TRBD1 matches at 7 bases. Per the germline V gene, CDR1 is LNHDA and CDR2 is SQIVND (reference sequence). V shed 4 bases and J 1 base; nucleotides not matched to a gene: 4. This CDR3 is built from 15 residues. The CDR3 protein is CASSKTGTSNQPQHF. CDR3 coding DNA: TGTGCCAGTAGTAAGACAGGGACGAGCAATCAGCCCCAGCATTTT.